This T cell receptor beta chain is from a study of cytotoxic CD8 clonotypes in ibrutinib-treated CLL. The wider study: Sequencing produced an average of about 280,000 productive templates and 85,000 to 100,000 productive rearrangements per sample.

Points on this clone: Its antigen is as yet unknown.

V was pared by 6 bases and J by 4 bases, with 16 bases between. This CDR3 region has 15 residues. CDR1 MDHEN and CDR2 SYDVKM come from the germline V gene. General study results and limits: Higher clonality was seen at ibrutinib response and a return toward baseline at progression. There were few public clonotypes, and on treatment they contracted or stayed stable.

Clones were sequenced by immunoSEQ multiplex PCR, and TCRdb holds only the in-frame ones, with some missing. The sample holds a few hundred thousand clones, around three quarters seen once. The chain is built from TRBV28 and TRBJ1-3, with D perhaps TRBD1 (6 bases). This receptor was identified in a human donor with chronic lymphocytic leukemia. Specimen: PBMCs, collected after 24 months of ibrutinib treatment. The CDR3 nucleotides read TGTGCCAGCAGAACAGGGACGTTTAGGGGAAACACCATATATTTT. Translation gives CASRTGTFRGNTIYF.